Included here is one T cell receptor (beta chain) sequence, with context. Its target is not known. This entry comes from a study of cytomegalovirus exposure and HLA in healthy donors. Broader study findings: High sensitivity and specificity were reportedly achieved when the classifier diagnosed cytomegalovirus status. Within an earlier analysis, most TCR beta V segments proved productive either about 87% or about 30% of the time.

This PCR relied on a set of 60 Vbeta primers and 13 Jbeta primers. Here immunoSEQ multiplex PCR was the method, and the copy in TCRdb shows in-frame clones only, minus some. Of more than 80,000 clones listed, around 82% are singletons. Material for sequencing was PBMCs. The sequence came from a man aged 45-65 years in good health and CMV-seronegative.

The CDR3 DNA is TGTGCCATCAGTGAGTCGGGGGCGCAGGGCTACACCTTC. It codes for CAISESGAQGYTF. The V and J genes are TRBV10-3 and TRBJ1-2, with D possibly TRBD1 on 6 matching bases. Between the trimmed V and J ends, which lost 0 bases and 8 bases, there was a span of 10 bases. Germline V gene data show CDR1 as ENHRY and CDR2 as SYGVKD. The CDR3 consists of 13 residues.